The present T cell receptor beta chain was sequenced within a study of cytomegalovirus exposure and HLA in healthy donors. Study findings and constraints: Using the classifier, cytomegalovirus status was reportedly diagnosed with high specificity and sensitivity.

Only in-frame clones appear in the TCRdb table, and some are missing; sequencing was by immunoSEQ multiplex PCR. The sample has 95,000 to 150,000 clones; approximately 89% are singletons. V lost 0 bases, J lost 2 bases, and 17 bases lay in between. Germline V gives CDR1 LGHNA, CDR2 YSLEER. The CDR3 consists of 17 residues. With regard to this clone: The antigen is not known.

Material: PBMCs. The chain recombines TRBV4-3 with TRBJ2-7, with TRBD2 as a possible D gene (6 bases). The origin of this receptor is a woman aged 18-30 years in good health and CMV-seronegative. The CDR3 is CASSQEYEGGLTYEQYF. The CDR3 coding sequence is TGCGCCAGCAGCCAAGAATACGAGGGAGGATTGACCTACGAGCAGTACTTC.